The present T cell receptor (beta chain) was sequenced within a study of immune cell composition in non-small cell lung cancer. Repertoires were generated with immunoSEQ multiplex PCR, while TCRdb's copy carries only in-frame clones and drops some. The sample lists 2,300 or so clones, roughly 81% occurring once. About this clone itself: Its target is unknown.

Study-level results: Squamous carcinomas (approximately 80%) more often had tumour-associated clones >0.5% than adenocarcinomas (33%).

The sample also formed part of further work on CD4 T cells in lung cancer. That report notes: Some patients had received nivolumab or pembrolizumab before giving blood.

The source is a human donor with non-small cell lung cancer. What was sequenced was lung tumor tissue.

The CDR3 loop reads CASSLEPGVGTQYF. CDR3 nucleotides: TGCGCCAGCAGCTTGGAGCCGGGTGTGGGGACCCAGTACTTC. V is TRBV5-1 and J is TRBJ2-5, with D unclear. Germline CDR1 is SGHRS and CDR2 is YFSETQ. Trimming pared 0 bases from V and 7 bases from J, leaving 13 bases between. This CDR3 comprises 14 residues.